This T cell receptor beta chain was identified during a study of blood T cell repertoires in COVID-19. The overall study: COVID-19 samples collected from the United States, Italy and Spain covered acute and convalescent phases. The analysed material was cDNA or gDNA that came from T cells, B-cell-depleted T cells, or PBMCs.

As processed by the authors: Counts of nucleated cells, estimated from reference gene primer amplification, were obtained. Using immunoSEQ multiplex PCR, the repertoire was profiled, and TCRdb retains in-frame clones only, with some absent. From that table come the V and J calls and clone size; the DNA was used to work out D and trimming. The sample includes about 150,000 clones, roughly 88% of them seen just once. Of note for this clone: The sample holds other DNA sequences that translate to the same CDR3.

Germline CDR1 and CDR2: MNHEY and SVGAGI. This CDR3 has 14 residues. The V end lost 2 bases, the J end lost 0 bases, and 7 bases lay between the germline ends. The sequenced sample was peripheral blood. This receptor was obtained from a woman aged 45-65 years in a cohort sampled during active or convalescent COVID-19. The V gene is TRBV6-5, the J gene TRBJ1-1; TRBD1 might be the D (5 bases). For the CDR3, the DNA is TGTGCCAGCAGTTACGGGGGGGTGAACACTGAAGCTTTCTTT. This encodes CASSYGGVNTEAFF.